This note documents a single TCR beta chain sequence. This clonotype was detected only a few times. Its cognate antigen has yet to be identified. No clone much larger than this one lies a single base away; base qualities are absent. These data come from a study of T-cell memory formation after mild COVID-19 listed by TCRdb under 2021. Study-wide context: TCR sequence clusters from the two donors were largely donor specific. T-cell clones expanding and contracting after mild COVID-19 in a couple of donors were tracked by longitudinal TCRalpha and TCRbeta repertoire sequencing. Two young, previously healthy adult volunteers made up the cohort, one male and one female. Overall results and qualifications from the work: Only two mild cases were covered by the study, and larger cohorts that include severe cases with pre-infection samples were considered necessary. Contracting CD4+ clones turned up mainly in the CM and EM memory subsets, whereas EMRA was where CD8+ clones were enriched. From day 15 to 85, contracting clones showed balanced CD4/CD8 phenotypes, whereas a second wave of clones that expanded from day 15 to 37 leaned towards CD4+. Some responding clones were detected in pre-infection memory, which suggested that pre-existing cross-reactive memory T cells had joined the SARS-CoV-2 response. SARS-CoV-2 specificity was not confirmed for the second-wave clones peaking on day 37.

Sequenced using an Illumina NovaSeq 6000. TCRalpha and TCRbeta cDNA libraries were built by 5'RACE with constant-segment primers, adding sample barcodes and unique molecular identifiers. Trizol reagent was used to extract RNA from every sample. Libraries were amplified in two PCR steps, with a second sample barcode and Illumina TruSeq adapters added in the second step. Libraries were sequenced on an Illumina NovaSeq with 2 x 150 bp paired-end reads. For the original study's pipeline: With migec v1.2.7, reads were demultiplexed and then collapsed into UMI-guided consensus sequences. Using mixcr v2.1.11, UMI consensuses were aligned to TRA and TRB V and J templates and then assembled into clonotypes. Clonotypes were classified as expanded or contracted when called significant by both edgeR and NoisET, with noise models trained on biological replicates. edgeR calls used a false discovery rate-adjusted p below 0.01 and a log2 fold-change threshold of 1. As an exploratory analysis of dynamics, max-normalized trajectories of the 1000 most abundant clonotypes were examined by PCA with hierarchical clustering. Separately sequenced CD4+ and CD8+ repertoires were used to assign the CD4 or CD8 phenotype of responding clones. The public sequencing data were trimmed at Q25 with fastp and processed into clonotypes with MiXCR by TCRdb, which kept only in-frame beta chains. Every entry covers one CDR3 protein and lists the most common genes and DNA from its rows. The V and J calls here are based on TCRdb, not the publication. This sample holds some 200,000 distinct CDR3 sequences; about 9.2% were observed only once. The ten top clones hold 3.5% of the sample.

Ficoll-Paque density gradient centrifugation was the method used to isolate PBMCs. This clonotype originated in a man aged 18 to 29 who had mild COVID-19 (a few samples of this study predate the infection). The sample titles of this study are shuffled in the database, so cell type and time point are left out; the donor was told from shared clones. Sequencing input: PBMCs or a T cell subset sorted from them (not recorded which).

At the DNA level, the sequence is TGTGCCAGCAGTTTAGAGGGGGGGAGAGAAGCTTTCTTT. It encodes CASSLEGGREAFF. This chain joins TRBV27 to TRBJ1-1; the D gene is perhaps TRBD1, on 6 matching bases. The CDR3 measures 13 amino acids from cysteine to phenylalanine. The read is trimmed to its CDR3 DNA, 39 bases read in frame from base 1. The germline V gene (reference sequence) gives CDR1 as MNHEY and CDR2 as SMNVEV. V sheds 2 bases and J sheds 8 bases, leaving 12 bases between their ends.